The T cell receptor beta chain described here comes from a study of cytomegalovirus exposure and HLA in healthy donors. Overall study context: The same platform was used for the 130 or so validation repertoires as for the 650 to 800 first-cohort repertoires, as reported in a later analysis.

Whole-study findings and limits: The authors confirmed in vitro that a few CMV-associated chains were specific for CMV antigens. It was approximately 150 TCR beta chains that were listed as cytomegalovirus-associated.

Produced via immunoSEQ multiplex PCR; TCRdb's table is partial and in-frame only. This table has about 120,000 clones, 88% appearing once. With respect to this clone: Its matching antigen is unknown.

Sequences were obtained from PBMCs. The receptor comes from a woman aged 18-29 years in good health and CMV-seropositive.

The CDR3 DNA is TGTGCCAGCAGCACCCGGGGACAGGGGGCGTCTAAGGAGCAGTTCTTC. Translation: CASSTRGQGASKEQFF. The rearrangement joins TRBV7-9 to TRBJ2-1; 12 bases line up with TRBD1. J was trimmed by 10 bases and V by 5 bases; bases with no gene match: 12. In germline, CDR1 is SEHNR, CDR2 FQNEAQ (reference sequence). CDR3 length: 16 amino acids.